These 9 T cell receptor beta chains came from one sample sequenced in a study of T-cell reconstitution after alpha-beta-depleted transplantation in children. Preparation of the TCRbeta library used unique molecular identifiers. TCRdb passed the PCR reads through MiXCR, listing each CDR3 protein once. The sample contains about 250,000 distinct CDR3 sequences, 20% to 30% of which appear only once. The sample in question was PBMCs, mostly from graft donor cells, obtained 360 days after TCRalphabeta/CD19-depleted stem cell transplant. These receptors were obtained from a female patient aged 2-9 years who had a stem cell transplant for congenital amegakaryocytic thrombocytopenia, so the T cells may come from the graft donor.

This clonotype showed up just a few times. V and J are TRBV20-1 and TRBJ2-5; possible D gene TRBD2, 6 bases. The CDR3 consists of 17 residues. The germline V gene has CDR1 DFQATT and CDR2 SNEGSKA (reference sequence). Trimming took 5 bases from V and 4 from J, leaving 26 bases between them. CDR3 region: CSARPWGWGDDLETQYF. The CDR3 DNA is TGCAGTGCTCGCCCTTGGGGTTGGGGGGATGATCTAGAGACCCAGTACTTC.

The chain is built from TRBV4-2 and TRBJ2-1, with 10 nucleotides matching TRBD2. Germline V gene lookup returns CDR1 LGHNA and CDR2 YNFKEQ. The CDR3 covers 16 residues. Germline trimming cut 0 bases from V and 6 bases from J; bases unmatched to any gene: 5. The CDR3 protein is CASSQDQASGGNEQFF. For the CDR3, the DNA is TGTGCCAGCAGCCAAGATCAGGCTAGCGGGGGCAATGAGCAGTTCTTC.

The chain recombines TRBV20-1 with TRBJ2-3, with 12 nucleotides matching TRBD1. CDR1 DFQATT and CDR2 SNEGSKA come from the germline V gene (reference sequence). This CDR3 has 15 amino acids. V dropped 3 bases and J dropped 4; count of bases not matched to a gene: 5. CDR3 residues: CSASSGTGGADTQYF. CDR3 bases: TGCAGTGCTAGCTCCGGGACAGGGGGCGCAGATACGCAGTATTTT.

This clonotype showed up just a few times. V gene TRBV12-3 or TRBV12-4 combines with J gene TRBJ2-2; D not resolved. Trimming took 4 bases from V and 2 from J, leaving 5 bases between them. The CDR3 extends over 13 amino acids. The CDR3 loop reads CASSSLNTGELFF. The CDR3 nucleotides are TGTGCCAGCAGTTCCCTAAACACCGGGGAGCTGTTTTTT.

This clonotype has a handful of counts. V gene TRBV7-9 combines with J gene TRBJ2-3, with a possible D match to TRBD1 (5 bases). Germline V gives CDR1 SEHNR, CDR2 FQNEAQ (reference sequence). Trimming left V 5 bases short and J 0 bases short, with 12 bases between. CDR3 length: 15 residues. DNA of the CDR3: TGTGCCAGCAGCCCTGGGGCTTCTAGCACAGATACGCAGTATTTT. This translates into CASSPGASSTDTQYF.

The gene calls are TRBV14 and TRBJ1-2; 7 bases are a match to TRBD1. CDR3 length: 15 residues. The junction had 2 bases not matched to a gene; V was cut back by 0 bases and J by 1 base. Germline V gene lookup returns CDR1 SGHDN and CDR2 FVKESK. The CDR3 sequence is CASSQETGHNYGYTF. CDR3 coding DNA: TGTGCCAGCAGCCAAGAGACAGGGCATAACTATGGCTACACCTTC.

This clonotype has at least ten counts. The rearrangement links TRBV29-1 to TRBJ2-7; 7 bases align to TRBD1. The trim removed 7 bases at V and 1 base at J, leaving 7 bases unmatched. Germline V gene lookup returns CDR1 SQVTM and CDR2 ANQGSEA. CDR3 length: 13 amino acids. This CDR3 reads CSGQGMGSYEQYF. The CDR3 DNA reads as TGCAGCGGACAGGGAATGGGTTCCTACGAGCAGTACTTC.

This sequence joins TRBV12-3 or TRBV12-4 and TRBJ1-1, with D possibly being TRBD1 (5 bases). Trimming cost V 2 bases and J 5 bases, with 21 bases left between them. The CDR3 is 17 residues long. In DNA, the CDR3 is TGTGCCAGCAGTTTATCTCTATGGGGCCTCTCCAGAACTGAAGCTTTCTTT. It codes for CASSLSLWGLSRTEAFF.

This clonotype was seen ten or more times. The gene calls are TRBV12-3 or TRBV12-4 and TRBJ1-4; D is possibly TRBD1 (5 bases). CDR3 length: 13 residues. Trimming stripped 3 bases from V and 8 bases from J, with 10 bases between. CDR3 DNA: TGTGCCAGCAGTTTTGCCGGGGCCGAAAAACTGTTTTTT. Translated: CASSFAGAEKLFF.